This passage covers 19 T cell receptor beta chains from one sample sequenced in a study of shared clonotypes between healthy human individuals. Here immunoSEQ multiplex PCR was the method, and the copy in TCRdb shows in-frame clones only, minus some. The sample shows roughly 500,000 clones, less than 80% of them seen only once. Sample: PBMCs. Receptor source: a woman in her thirties or forties in good health. Some clones in this sample may be carry-over from other donors' samples.

The chain recombines TRBV9 with TRBJ1-1; 7 positions match TRBD1. CDR1 is SGDLS and CDR2 is YYNGEE in the germline V gene. The trim removed 5 bases at V and 4 bases at J, leaving 5 bases unmatched. This CDR3 has 13 amino acids. CDR3 in DNA: TGTGCCAGCAGTCGATCAGGGGGCACTGAAGCTTTCTTT. Protein sequence: CASSRSGGTEAFF.

The V gene is TRBV7-6, the J gene TRBJ1-3; weak D call: TRBD1 (6 bases). The CDR3 consists of 15 residues. With 2 bases removed from V and 2 bases from J, the gap between germline ends came to 10 bases. Germline V gene sequence: CDR1 SGHVS, CDR2 FNYEAQ. CDR3 bases: TGTGCCAGCAGCTTACAGGGGAGCCCTGGAAACACCATATATTTT. This codes for CASSLQGSPGNTIYF. The complete variable domain, with remaining parts taken from reference TRBV7-6 and TRBJ1-3, reads GAGVSQSPRYKVTKRGQDVALRCDPISGHVSLYWYRQALGQGPEFLTYFNYEAQQDKSGLPNDRFSAERPEGSISTLTIQRTEQRDSAMYRCASSLQGSPGNTIYFGEGSWLTVV.

The chain couples TRBV28 to TRBJ2-3; TRBD2 agrees at 7 bases. Germline assignment: CDR1 MDHEN and CDR2 SYDVKM. This CDR3 region has 17 residues. J lost 6 bases, V lost 5 bases, and 17 bases had no gene match. The CDR3 here is CASSTRDYRTKRDTQYF. CDR3 coding DNA: TGTGCCAGCAGTACTCGGGACTATAGAACCAAAAGGGATACGCAGTATTTT.

The V call is TRBV6-5, the J call TRBJ1-4; the D is unclear. The CDR3 has 12 residues. Germline V gene data show CDR1 as MNHEY and CDR2 as SVGAGI. Trimming cost V 2 bases and J 14 bases, with 12 bases left between them. This CDR3 is CASSYDRVSLFF. In DNA, the CDR3 is TGTGCCAGCAGTTACGATCGGGTATCGCTGTTTTTT.

V is TRBV6-5 and J is TRBJ1-2; a possible D gene is TRBD1 (6 bases). V was clipped by 0 bases and J by 6 bases, with 11 bases between them. The CDR3 loop spans 14 amino acids. Germline-derived CDR1 and CDR2 are MNHEY and SVGAGI. The CDR3 bases are TGTGCCAGCAGTTACTCGCTGGCAGGGGATGGCTACACCTTC. The encoded protein is CASSYSLAGDGYTF.

In its sample, this clone was seen once. CDR3 coding DNA: TGTGCCAGCAGCTTAACGAGTGGTGCCGCCGCTTTCTTT. It specifies CASSLTSGAAAFF. The chain links TRBV7-3 to TRBJ1-1; D ambiguous. The CDR3 loop spans 13 amino acids. With 0 bases removed from V and 11 bases from J, the gap between germline ends came to 13 bases. CDR1 SGHTA and CDR2 FQGTGA come from the germline V gene.

This rearrangement joins TRBV7-8 to TRBJ2-7, with a weak D call TRBD2 (6 bases). Deletions cut 2 bases from V and 6 bases from J, with 17 bases between. CDR1 is SGHVS and CDR2 is FQNEAQ in the germline V gene. CDR3 length: 15 residues. The CDR3 sequence: CASSLSTAGTREQYF. CDR3 in DNA: TGTGCCAGCAGCTTAAGTACCGCGGGAACCCGCGAGCAGTACTTC.

The CDR3 reads CASSQVFSETDTQYF. For the CDR3, the DNA is TGTGCCAGCAGCCAAGTTTTCTCGGAGACAGATACGCAGTATTTT. The chain uses TRBV4-2 and TRBJ2-3; D remains ambiguous. This CDR3 has 15 amino acids. CDR1 and CDR2 from the germline V gene are LGHNA and YNFKEQ. Trimming removed 1 base from V and 3 bases from J, with 11 bases in between.

This chain's CDR3 is CASSSMTGGSYNEQFF. CDR3 in DNA: TGTGCCAGCAGTTCCATGACAGGGGGCTCCTACAATGAGCAGTTCTTC. V is TRBV28 and J is TRBJ2-1; the match to TRBD1 covers 9 bases. The J segment lost 0 bases and the V segment lost 4 bases, leaving 4 bases of the junction unmatched. Germline V lookup: CDR1 MDHEN, CDR2 SYDVKM. This CDR3 is 16 amino acids long.

The CDR3 bases are TGCAGCGTTGGTCGGTCGGTGGGTACAGATACGCAGTATTTT. It translates to CSVGRSVGTDTQYF. The chain links TRBV29-1 to TRBJ2-3, with D unresolved. CDR3 length: 14 residues. Germline-derived CDR1 and CDR2 are SQVTM and ANQGSEA. V lost 4 bases to trimming and J lost 3 bases, with 14 bases between them.

As DNA, the CDR3 is TGTGCCAGCTCTCTACAGGGGGCGGAAGATGGCTACACCTTC. It is translated as CASSLQGAEDGYTF. The chain links TRBV18 to TRBJ1-2; 9 bases match TRBD1. Looked up from germline, CDR1 is KGHSH and CDR2 is LQKENI. The V segment lost 6 bases and the J segment 6 bases; nucleotides outside the gene matches: 8. This CDR3 has 14 amino acids.

The V and J genes are TRBV7-9 and TRBJ2-7, with 12 nucleotides matching TRBD1. Germline loops: CDR1 SEHNR, CDR2 FQNEAQ (reference sequence). The junction had 11 bases not matched to a gene; V was cut back by 4 bases and J by 7 bases. The CDR3 loop spans 16 amino acids. The DNA for the CDR3 is TGTGCCAGCAGCTCGACCGGGACAGGGGGCGGAAGGGAGCAGTACTTC. This encodes CASSSTGTGGGREQYF.

This clone was seen a handful of times. J is TRBJ2-7 and V is TRBV27, with 10 bases fitting TRBD1. The germline CDR1 and CDR2 sequences are MNHEY and SMNVEV (reference sequence). J was trimmed by 4 bases and V by 5 bases; bases with no gene match: 8. The CDR3 has 15 amino acids. The CDR3 nucleotides read TGTGCCAGCAGTCGTAGACCGGGACAGGGGTACGAGCAGTACTTC. This gives the protein CASSRRPGQGYEQYF.

The chain combines TRBV28 with TRBJ2-2; 7 bases fit TRBD2. The CDR3 sequence is 16 residues long. V shed 8 bases and J 0 bases; nucleotides not matched to a gene: 9. CDR1 is MDHEN and CDR2 is SYDVKM in the germline V gene. The CDR3 DNA is TGTGCCAGCCCGCCTAGCGGAGCCGCGAACACCGGGGAGCTGTTTTTT. It yields the protein CASPPSGAANTGELFF.

The V and J genes are TRBV18 and TRBJ1-1; 7 bases align to TRBD1. This CDR3 is 16 amino acids long. V was pared by 3 bases and J by 3 bases, with 10 bases of the junction left unmatched. The germline V gene encodes CDR1 KGHSH and CDR2 LQKENI. CDR3 protein: CASSPRTGVLDTEAFF. CDR3 DNA sequence: TGTGCCAGCTCACCCCGAACAGGGGTATTGGACACTGAAGCTTTCTTT.

This clone occurred many times. This sequence joins TRBV7-9 and TRBJ1-5; possible D gene TRBD1, 6 bases. The germline V gene encodes CDR1 SEHNR and CDR2 FQNEAQ (reference sequence). This CDR3 has 12 residues. The V end was cut by 4 bases, the J end by 6 bases, with 7 bases between. As DNA, the CDR3 is TGTGCCAGCAGCTCCAGGGGTCAGCCCCAGCATTTT. Amino acids: CASSSRGQPQHF.

The chain recombines TRBV27 with TRBJ1-1; a weak D match, TRBD1 (5 bases). The CDR3 sequence is 16 residues long. Germline V gene data show CDR1 as MNHEY and CDR2 as SMNVEV (reference sequence). Trimming pared 2 bases from V and 3 bases from J, leaving 16 bases between. CDR3: CASSLSGGTLDTEAFF. The CDR3 coding sequence is TGTGCCAGCAGTTTAAGTGGAGGGACCCTAGACACTGAAGCTTTCTTT.

V usage is TRBV18 and J usage is TRBJ1-5; possibly TRBD1 for D (5 bases). This CDR3 is 14 amino acids long. CDR1 and CDR2 from the germline V gene are KGHSH and LQKENI. Trimming removed 0 bases from V and 5 bases from J, with 8 bases in between. CDR3 loop: CASSPPPGDQPQHF. The DNA of the CDR3 is TGTGCCAGCTCACCACCACCGGGGGATCAGCCCCAGCATTTT.

Only a few counts were recorded for this clone. The chain is built from TRBV2 and TRBJ2-2; D call uncertain. The germline V gene encodes CDR1 SNHLY and CDR2 FYNNEI. The CDR3 is 11 amino acids. The germline V and J ends were trimmed by 5 bases and 6 bases, with 4 bases remaining between them. Here the CDR3 DNA reads TGTGCCAGCAGTAGCCCCGGGGAGCTGTTTTTT. Its translation is CASSSPGELFF.